The 19 T cell receptor beta chains reported below all come from one sample, sequenced in a study of early stage breast cancer tumors. Using immunoSEQ multiplex PCR, the repertoire was profiled, and TCRdb retains in-frame clones only, with some absent. Among roughly 30,000 clones, roughly three fifths were seen once, and the ten largest hold 7.5% to 9.5%. Sample: breast tumor tissue. The receptors were gathered from a person aged 45 to 60 with breast cancer.

The chain links TRBV6-1 to TRBJ2-4; 11 positions agree with TRBD2. The V segment lost 3 bases and the J segment 8 bases; nucleotides outside the gene matches: 3. The CDR3 extends over 14 amino acids. The germline V gene encodes CDR1 MNHNS and CDR2 SASEGT. The DNA of the CDR3 is TGTGCCAGCAGTGACACTAGCGGGAGTGACATTCAGTACTTC. Amino acids: CASSDTSGSDIQYF.

This clone was seen a handful of times. The genes are TRBV7-2 and TRBJ1-4; 8 bases agree with TRBD1. Germline values: CDR1 SGHTA, CDR2 FQGNSA. V shed 5 bases and J 8 bases; nucleotides not matched to a gene: 19. CDR3 length equals 18 residues. The CDR3 loop reads CASSQPGRGRIFGEKLFF. In DNA, the CDR3 is TGTGCCAGCAGCCAACCCGGCAGGGGGCGTATTTTTGGAGAAAAACTGTTTTTT.

This rearrangement joins TRBV10-1 to TRBJ2-7; TRBD1 matches 7 bases. Trimming at V came to 2 bases and at J to 2 bases, leaving 21 bases not matched to a gene. CDR1 is WNHNN and CDR2 is SYGVQD in the germline V gene (reference sequence). The CDR3 contains 20 residues. The CDR3 DNA reads TGCGCCAGCAGTGAGCCTCCGGGACAGAGGGGTACAGACCCTACCTACGAGCAGTACTTC. It specifies CASSEPPGQRGTDPTYEQYF.

The chain uses TRBV5-4 and TRBJ2-3; D unclear. The V and J ends lost 0 bases and 2 bases respectively, with 7 bases between them. From germline, CDR1 is SGHNT and CDR2 YYREEE (reference sequence). The CDR3 is 14 residues long. CDR3 in amino acids: CASSLGLFTDTQYF. The DNA for the CDR3 is TGTGCCAGCAGCTTGGGCCTATTCACAGATACGCAGTATTTT.

The chain combines TRBV5-1 with TRBJ2-7, with 11 bases lining up with TRBD2. The CDR3 loop spans 16 amino acids. The V and J ends lost 0 bases and 1 base, in that order; junction bases with no gene match: 3. The germline gives CDR1 SGHRS, CDR2 YFSETQ. CDR3 region: CASSLAGTSGSYEQYF. DNA of the CDR3: TGCGCCAGCAGCTTGGCCGGGACTAGCGGTTCCTACGAGCAGTACTTC.

The sample holds a few counts of this clone. This chain joins TRBV14 and TRBJ1-1; 7 bases align to TRBD1. The trim removed 5 bases at V and 6 bases at J, leaving 6 bases unmatched. The germline V gene has CDR1 SGHDN and CDR2 FVKESK. The CDR3 covers 13 residues. The CDR3, as DNA: TGTGCCAGCAGCGCCGACAGGGTGGCTGAAGCTTTCTTT. Protein product: CASSADRVAEAFF. Using reference TRBV14 and TRBJ1-1 for the parts outside the CDR3, the full variable domain is EAGVTQFPSHSVIEKGQTVTLRCDPISGHDNLYWYRRVMGKEIKFLLHFVKESKQDESGMPNNRFLAERTGGTYSTLKVQPAELEDSGVYFCASSADRVAEAFFGQGTRLTVV.

The V call is TRBV30, the J call TRBJ1-2; D might be TRBD1 (5 bases). V was shortened by 2 bases and J by 5 bases, with 18 bases between the two germline ends. Germline loops: CDR1 GTSNPN, CDR2 SVGIG (reference sequence). The CDR3 runs 15 residues. CDR3 region: CAWSPGGGRPYGYTF. The CDR3 DNA follows: TGTGCCTGGAGTCCTGGGGGGGGGAGACCTTATGGCTACACCTTC.

The J gene is TRBJ2-7, the V gene TRBV7-2; 7 bases map to TRBD1. The V segment lost 5 bases and the J segment 0 bases; nucleotides outside the gene matches: 13. CDR3 length: 17 amino acids. Germline lookup yields CDR1 SGHTA and CDR2 FQGNSA. CDR3 sequence: CASSQYGTAISSYEQYF. CDR3 nucleotides: TGTGCCAGCAGCCAGTACGGGACAGCGATTTCCTCCTACGAGCAGTACTTC.

The table lists this clone with a few counts. The chain links TRBV7-9 to TRBJ1-4; D is uncertain. The CDR3 is 14 residues long. CDR1 and CDR2 (germline): SEHNR, FQNEAQ (reference sequence). V was shortened by 3 bases and J by 3 bases, with 8 bases between the two germline ends. The CDR3 sequence: CASSFQNANEKLFF. CDR3 bases: TGTGCCAGCAGCTTCCAGAACGCTAATGAAAAACTGTTTTTT.

The chain has TRBV7-2 and TRBJ2-7; D gene uncertain. The CDR3 has 14 residues. Germline values: CDR1 SGHTA, CDR2 FQGNSA. V was shortened by 2 bases and J by 7 bases, with 15 bases between the two germline ends. The CDR3 DNA reads as TGTGCCAGCAGCTTACTCGCAGAACCTCCAGAGCAGTACTTC. As protein: CASSLLAEPPEQYF.

This sequence joins TRBV7-8 and TRBJ2-2, with 14 bases aligning to TRBD2. The CDR3 length is 18 residues. Unmatched junction bases numbered 5, after V lost 1 base and J lost 4 bases. Germline-derived CDR1 and CDR2 are SGHVS and FQNEAQ. The CDR3 nucleotides read TGTGCCAGCAGCTTAGTTCGTGGGACTAGCGGGGGCACCGGGGAGCTGTTTTTT. Protein: CASSLVRGTSGGTGELFF.

This clone occurred a few times. The chain employs TRBV6-6 and TRBJ2-3, with D uncertain. The CDR3 extends over 13 amino acids. Germline CDR1 MNHNY, CDR2 SVGAGI (reference sequence). V lost 5 bases, J lost 1 base, and 7 bases lay in between. The chain's CDR3 is CASSRLGTDTQYF. The CDR3 bases are TGTGCCAGCAGTCGATTGGGCACAGATACGCAGTATTTT.

This sequence joins TRBV7-3 and TRBJ2-1; D gene uncertain. The CDR3 runs 16 residues. CDR1 is SGHTA, CDR2 FQGTGA, per germline. V dropped 3 bases and J dropped 4 bases, with 16 bases sitting between them. CDR3 residues: CASSFSWIPTYNEQFF. In nucleotides, the CDR3 is TGTGCCAGCAGCTTCTCTTGGATACCAACTTACAATGAGCAGTTCTTC.

This rearrangement joins TRBV19 to TRBJ2-7; TRBD1 might be the D (5 bases). Germline V gene data show CDR1 as LNHDA and CDR2 as SQIVND (reference sequence). This CDR3 is built from 16 residues. Trimming removed 5 bases from V and 0 bases from J, with 17 bases in between. The CDR3 DNA is TGTGCCAGTAGTCCAAGGGGTAGGACGGGCTCCTACGAGCAGTACTTC. Residues: CASSPRGRTGSYEQYF.

Only a few counts were recorded for this clone. The chain couples TRBV18 to TRBJ1-2; D gene unclear. From germline, CDR1 is KGHSH and CDR2 LQKENI. V was pared by 6 bases and J by 2 bases, with 7 bases between. CDR3 length: 12 residues. The CDR3 region is CASSPSNYGYTF. CDR3 DNA: TGTGCCAGCTCTCCGTCCAACTATGGCTACACCTTC.

The chain is built from TRBV7-3 and TRBJ2-2, with 7 positions matching TRBD2. The V gene's germline CDR1 is SGHTA and CDR2 FQGTGA. The CDR3 covers 14 residues. After removal of 5 bases from V and 3 bases from J, the junction contained 3 bases not matched to a gene. Here the CDR3 DNA reads TGTGCCAGCAGCCGGGACTATTACACCGGGGAGCTGTTTTTT. It is translated as CASSRDYYTGELFF.

This clone appeared a few times. The germline gene is not matched at one end of the junction; a read error may be the cause. The chain links TRBV7-7 to TRBJ2-2, with D possibly being TRBD1 (5 bases). The CDR3 runs 14 residues. Germline lookup yields CDR1 SSHAT and CDR2 FNYEAQ (reference sequence). The CDR3 bases are TGTGCTAGCAGCCCAGGGTCCCCTTCCGGGGAGCTGTTTTTT. Translated: CASSPGSPSGELFF.

The J gene is TRBJ2-5, the V gene TRBV11-2; 7 nucleotides line up with TRBD1. Germline loops: CDR1 SGHAT, CDR2 FQNNGV. The CDR3 contains 16 residues. V shed 1 base and J 5 bases; nucleotides not matched to a gene: 10. The CDR3 is CASSLVSGQEGETQYF. CDR3 in DNA: TGTGCCAGCAGCTTAGTGTCCGGACAGGAAGGGGAGACCCAGTACTTC.

This chain connects TRBV6-1 to TRBJ1-1, with D unresolved. Germline values: CDR1 MNHNS, CDR2 SASEGT. The ends were cut back, 1 base at V and 6 bases at J, with 9 bases in the middle. The CDR3 runs 13 residues. DNA for the CDR3: TGTGCCAGCAGTGAAGGCGTAGTCTCTGAAGCTTTCTTT. Its protein product is CASSEGVVSEAFF.